This TCR beta chain stems from a study of blood T cell repertoires in COVID-19 (dated by TCRdb to about 2020). Describing the broader study: Recovered participants in ImmuneRACE Cohort 3 were defined by two consecutive negative NP/OP PCR tests, clearance by a healthcare professional, or resolution of symptoms. Samples covering the acute and convalescent phases of COVID-19 were provided by collaborators in the United States, Italy and Spain. The prospective study material was composed of cDNA or gDNA derived from T cells, B-cell-depleted T cells, or PBMCs. Subjects who had been exposed to COVID-19, were actively infected with it, or had recovered from it provided the deeply sampled blood TCRbeta repertoires that made up the dataset. The repertoires were released in a freely available public database meant as a resource for research on the immune response to SARS-CoV-2. Samples were obtained from the ongoing ImmuneRACE study (first 160 participants) and from about 1,300 subjects provided by 6 global collaborators. Sample metadata almost always included a de-identified subject ID, COVID-19 status, age in years and sex. Where available, HLA class I and class II types were obtained from metadata supplied by the sample provider rather than from assay-based typing. Broader findings and caveats from the paper: The amount of clinical and demographic metadata varied by source and participant and was provided uncurated.

TCRbeta CDR3 regions were amplified from genomic DNA using the immunoSEQ Assay, a bias-controlled multiplex PCR. On the authors' methods: The number of nucleated cells in each sample was estimated by amplification of reference gene primers within the assay. Sequence reads were collapsed and filtered to measure the absolute abundance of every unique TCRbeta CDR3 rearrangement. For each sample, productive Simpson clonality was calculated as the square root of Simpson's diversity index over productive rearrangements. TCRdb took this table from immuneACCESS and kept in-frame rearrangements with V and J called. Such tables lack part of the clones; where checked against another copy, unresolved V genes explain under half of the gap, and the rest is unexplained. V, J and clone size were drawn from that table, and D and trimming were deduced from the DNA. This sample lists roughly 340,000 clones; about 89% were detected once. About 2.1% of the sample is taken by the ten largest.

About this clone: The antigen it recognizes is unknown. It has no much larger one-base neighbor in the sample; base qualities were not kept.

The cysteine opens and the phenylalanine closes a CDR3 of 16 amino acids. The read is trimmed to its CDR3 DNA, 48 bases read in frame from base 1. A distance of 9 bases separates the germline ends of V and J, which lose 0 bases and 0 bases respectively. As encoded in the germline V gene, CDR1 is MNHNS while CDR2 is SASEGT. Participants in the prospective study were enrolled through a virtual design, were aged roughly 18 to 100 years, and lived in under 25 United States geographic areas. To assign participants to cohorts, the prospective study relied on clinical history that participants themselves reported in a screening survey and a study questionnaire. Each participant in the prospective study had whole blood, serum and a nasopharyngeal or oropharyngeal swab collected by mobile phlebotomists. Prospective study participants could optionally give additional blood draws and questionnaires over an approximately two-month period. Blood samples from the prospective study were shipped frozen or at room temperature prior to DNA extraction.

The source of this sequence is a man in his forties or fifties in a cohort exposed to, infected with or recovered from COVID-19 (not recorded which). The sample taken for sequencing was PBMCs or T cells enriched from blood (not recorded which). The chain uses TRBV6-1 and TRBJ2-1; D gene: possibly TRBD2, on 5 matching bases. The sequenced DNA: TGTGCCAGCAGTGAAGCGACGGGGTACTCCTACAATGAGCAGTTCTTC. It specifies CASSEATGYSYNEQFF.